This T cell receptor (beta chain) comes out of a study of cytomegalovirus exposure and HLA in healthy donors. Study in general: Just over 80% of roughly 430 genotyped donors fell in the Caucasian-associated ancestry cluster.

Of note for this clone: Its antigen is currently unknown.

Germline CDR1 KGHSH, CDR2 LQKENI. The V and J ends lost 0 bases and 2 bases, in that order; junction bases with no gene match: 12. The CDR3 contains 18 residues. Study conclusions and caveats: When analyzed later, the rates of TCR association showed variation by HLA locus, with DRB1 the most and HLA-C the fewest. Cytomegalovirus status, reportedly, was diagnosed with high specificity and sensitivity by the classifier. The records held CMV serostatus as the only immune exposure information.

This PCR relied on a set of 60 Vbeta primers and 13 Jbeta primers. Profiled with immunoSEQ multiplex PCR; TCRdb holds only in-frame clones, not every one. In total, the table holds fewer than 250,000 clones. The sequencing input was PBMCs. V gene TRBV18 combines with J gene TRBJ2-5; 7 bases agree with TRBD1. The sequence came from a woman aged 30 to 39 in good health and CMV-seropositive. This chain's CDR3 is CASSPPRGRGSLQETQYF. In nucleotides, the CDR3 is TGTGCCAGCTCACCACCGAGGGGCAGGGGGAGCTTACAAGAGACCCAGTACTTC. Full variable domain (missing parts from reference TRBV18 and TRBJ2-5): NAGVMQNPRHLVRRRGQEARLRCSPMKGHSHVYWYRQLPEEGLKFMVYLQKENIIDESGMPKERFSAEFPKEGPSILRIQQVVRGDSAAYFCASSPPRGRGSLQETQYFGPGTRLLVL.